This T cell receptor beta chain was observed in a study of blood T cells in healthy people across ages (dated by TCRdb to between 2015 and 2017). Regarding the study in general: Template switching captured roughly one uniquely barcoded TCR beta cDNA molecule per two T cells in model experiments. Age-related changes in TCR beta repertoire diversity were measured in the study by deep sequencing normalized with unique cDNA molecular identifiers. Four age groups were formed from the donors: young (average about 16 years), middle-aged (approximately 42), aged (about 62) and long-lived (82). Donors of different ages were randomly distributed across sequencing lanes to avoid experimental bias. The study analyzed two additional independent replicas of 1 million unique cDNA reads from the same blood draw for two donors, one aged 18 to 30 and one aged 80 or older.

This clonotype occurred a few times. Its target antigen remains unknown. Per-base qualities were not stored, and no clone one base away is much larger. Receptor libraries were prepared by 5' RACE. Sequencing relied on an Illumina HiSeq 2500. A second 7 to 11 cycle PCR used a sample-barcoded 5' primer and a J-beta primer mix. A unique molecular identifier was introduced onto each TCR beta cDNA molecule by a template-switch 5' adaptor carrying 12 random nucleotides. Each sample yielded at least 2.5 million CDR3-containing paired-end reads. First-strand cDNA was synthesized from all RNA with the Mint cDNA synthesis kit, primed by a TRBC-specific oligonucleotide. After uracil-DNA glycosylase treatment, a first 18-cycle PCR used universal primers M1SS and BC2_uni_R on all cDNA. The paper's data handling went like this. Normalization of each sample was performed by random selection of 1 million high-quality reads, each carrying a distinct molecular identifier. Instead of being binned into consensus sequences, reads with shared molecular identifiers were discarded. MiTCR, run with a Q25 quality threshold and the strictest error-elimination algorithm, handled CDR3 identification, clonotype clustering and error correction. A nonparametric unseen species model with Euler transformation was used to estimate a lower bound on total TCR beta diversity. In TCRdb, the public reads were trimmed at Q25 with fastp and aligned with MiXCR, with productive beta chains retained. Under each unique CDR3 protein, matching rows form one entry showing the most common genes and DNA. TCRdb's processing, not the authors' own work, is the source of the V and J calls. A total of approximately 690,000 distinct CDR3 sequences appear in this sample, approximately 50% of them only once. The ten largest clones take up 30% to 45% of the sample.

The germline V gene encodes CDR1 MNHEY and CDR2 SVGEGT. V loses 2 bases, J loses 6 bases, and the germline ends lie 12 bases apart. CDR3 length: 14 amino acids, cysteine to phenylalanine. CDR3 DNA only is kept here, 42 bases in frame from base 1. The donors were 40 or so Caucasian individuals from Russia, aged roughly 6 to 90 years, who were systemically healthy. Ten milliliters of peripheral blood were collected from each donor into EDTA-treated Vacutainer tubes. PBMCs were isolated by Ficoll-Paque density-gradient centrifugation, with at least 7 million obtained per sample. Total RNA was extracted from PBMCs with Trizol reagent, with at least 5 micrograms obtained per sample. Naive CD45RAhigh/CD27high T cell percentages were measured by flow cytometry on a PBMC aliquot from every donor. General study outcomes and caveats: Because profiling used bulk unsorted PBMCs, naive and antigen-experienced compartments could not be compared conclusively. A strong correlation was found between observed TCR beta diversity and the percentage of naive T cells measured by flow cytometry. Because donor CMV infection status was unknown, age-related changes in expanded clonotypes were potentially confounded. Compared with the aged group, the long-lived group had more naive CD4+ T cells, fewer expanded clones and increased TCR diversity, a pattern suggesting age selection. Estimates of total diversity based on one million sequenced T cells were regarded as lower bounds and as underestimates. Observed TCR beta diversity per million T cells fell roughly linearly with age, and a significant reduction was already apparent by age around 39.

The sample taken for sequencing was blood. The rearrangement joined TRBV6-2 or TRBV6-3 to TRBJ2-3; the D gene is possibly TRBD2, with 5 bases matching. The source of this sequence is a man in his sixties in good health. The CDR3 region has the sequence CASSYNGVGDTQYF. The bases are TGTGCCAGCAGTTACAACGGGGTTGGTGATACGCAGTATTTT.